The 28 T cell receptor beta chains in this list originate from one sample, sequenced in a study of blood T cell repertoires in COVID-19. Repertoires were generated with immunoSEQ multiplex PCR, while TCRdb's copy carries only in-frame clones and drops some. The sample comprises 65,000 to 70,000 clones, 60% to 80% of which are singletons, and 5% to 6.5% rests with the top ten. Sequences were obtained from peripheral blood. The receptors stem from a woman aged 55-75 years with acute or convalescent COVID-19.

The V call is TRBV18, the J call TRBJ2-7; 7 bases are a match to TRBD1. Trimming cost V 3 bases and J 3 bases; bases outside gene matches: 8. The germline V gene encodes CDR1 KGHSH and CDR2 LQKENI. CDR3 size: 15 residues. CDR3 DNA sequence: TGTGCCAGCTCACCCCCCACAGGGGCGGGCTACGAGCAGTACTTC. It is translated as CASSPPTGAGYEQYF.

The rearrangement joins TRBV6-5 to TRBJ2-2, with a possible D match to TRBD1 (6 bases). V lost 4 bases, J lost 5 bases, and 11 bases lay in between. The germline gives CDR1 MNHEY, CDR2 SVGAGI. CDR3 length: 14 amino acids. CDR3 sequence: CASSFGGRTGELFF. DNA of the CDR3: TGTGCCAGCAGTTTTGGGGGCAGGACCGGGGAGCTGTTTTTT.

CDR3 loop: CASSLTGISYNSPLHF. The DNA for the CDR3 is TGTGCCAGCAGTTTAACGGGGATCTCCTATAATTCACCCCTCCACTTT. The chain uses TRBV28 and TRBJ1-6; D unresolved. Germline-derived CDR1 and CDR2 are MDHEN and SYDVKM. This CDR3 spans 16 amino acids. Trimming cost V 2 bases and J 0 bases, with 8 bases left between them.

V and J are TRBV30 and TRBJ1-3; D unresolved. The germline CDR1 and CDR2 sequences are GTSNPN and SVGIG (reference sequence). Trimming took off 2 bases at V and 4 bases at J, with 9 bases between the two ends. This CDR3 comprises 13 residues. The CDR3 DNA sequence: TGTGCCTGGAGTTCCTTGAGGGGAAACACCATATATTTT. Translated: CAWSSLRGNTIYF.

On this clone itself: The junction and the germline gene differ at one end; a read error may be behind it. The rearrangement joins TRBV11-2 to TRBJ2-3; TRBD1 is a possible D gene (6 bases). The germline CDR1 and CDR2 sequences are SGHAT and FQNNGV. The CDR3 loop spans 14 amino acids. CDR3 in DNA: TGTGCCAGCAGCCCCCCAGGTGTGGGGGCCCTTGCGGATTTT. It encodes CASSPPGVGALADF.

The genes are TRBV10-2 and TRBJ1-1; D perhaps matches TRBD1 (5 bases). The CDR3 loop spans 10 amino acids. Germline CDR1 is WSHSY and CDR2 is SAAADI. The germline V and J ends were trimmed by 8 bases and 7 bases, with 8 bases remaining between them. The CDR3 protein is CASADSEAFF. The CDR3, as DNA: TGCGCCAGCGCCGACAGTGAAGCTTTCTTT.

The chain joins TRBV29-1 to TRBJ2-5; D may be TRBD1 (6 bases). V was shortened by 6 bases and J by 5 bases, with 13 bases between the two germline ends. Germline V lookup: CDR1 SQVTM, CDR2 ANQGSEA. This CDR3 is 12 amino acids long. DNA for the CDR3: TGCAGCGTCGCAACAGGGATGGAGACCCAGTACTTC. It codes for CSVATGMETQYF.

This clone showed up just a few times. This rearrangement joins TRBV3-1 (or the pseudogene TRBV3-2) to TRBJ1-6; no clear D. The germline V gene has CDR1 LGHDT and CDR2 YNNKEL (reference sequence). Trimming left V 1 base short and J 5 bases short, with 6 bases between. The CDR3 spans 14 residues. The CDR3 sequence is CASSQVENNSPLHF. CDR3 nucleotides: TGTGCCAGCAGCCAAGTAGAGAATAATTCACCCCTCCACTTT.

CDR3 residues: CASKQTTNEKLFF. CDR3 DNA sequence: TGTGCCAGCAAGCAAACAACTAATGAAAAACTGTTTTTT. This sequence joins TRBV12-3 or TRBV12-4 and TRBJ1-4; D uncertain. The CDR3 has 13 residues. Trimming removed 7 bases from V and 0 bases from J, with 6 bases in between.

The chain carries TRBV2 and TRBJ1-1, with D possibly TRBD1 on 5 matching bases. The germline CDR1 and CDR2 sequences are SNHLY and FYNNEI. Deletions cut 4 bases from V and 4 bases from J, with 10 bases between. The CDR3 has 13 amino acids. CDR3: CASSASGGTEAFF. CDR3 in DNA: TGTGCCAGCAGTGCTTCGGGGGGCACTGAAGCTTTCTTT. Complete variable domain (other parts from reference TRBV2 and TRBJ1-1): EPEVTQTPSHQVTQMGQEVILRCVPISNHLYFYWYRQILGQKVEFLVSFYNNEISEKSEIFDDQFSVERPDGSNFTLKIRSTKLEDSAMYFCASSASGGTEAFFGQGTRLTVV.

Here the CDR3 reads CASSSSTGGNQPQHF. The CDR3 DNA follows: TGTGCCAGTAGCTCCTCGACAGGGGGCAATCAGCCCCAGCATTTT. The chain recombines TRBV19 with TRBJ1-5, with 8 bases matching TRBD1. The CDR3 has 15 amino acids. V lost 6 bases, J lost 2 bases, and 6 bases stayed unmatched. The V gene's germline CDR1 is LNHDA and CDR2 SQIVND (reference sequence).

The chain carries TRBV5-5 and TRBJ1-1; 8 bases map to TRBD1. The CDR3 is made up of 13 amino acids. J gave up 6 bases and V 3 bases, and 4 bases lay outside the gene matches. Germline-derived CDR1 and CDR2 are SGHKS and YYEKEE (reference sequence). The CDR3 DNA reads as TGTGCCAGCAGCTCACTACAGGGGGCTGAAGCTTTCTTT. It yields the protein CASSSLQGAEAFF.

This chain connects TRBV9 to TRBJ1-1; 11 nucleotides line up with TRBD1. Germline CDR1 is SGDLS and CDR2 is YYNGEE. The V gene end was trimmed by 4 bases and the J gene end by 1 base; junction bases not matched to a gene: 6. The CDR3 loop spans 16 amino acids. CDR3: CASSPRGTGGNTEAFF. CDR3 DNA sequence: TGTGCCAGCAGCCCGCGGGGGACAGGGGGGAACACTGAAGCTTTCTTT.

This chain uses TRBV2 with TRBJ2-5; D is unclear. The length of the CDR3 is 12 residues. V was pared by 6 bases and J by 0 bases, with 5 bases between. The germline V gene has CDR1 SNHLY and CDR2 FYNNEI. The CDR3 spells CASREYQETQYF. In nucleotides, the CDR3 is TGTGCCAGCAGGGAGTACCAAGAGACCCAGTACTTC.

This rearrangement joins TRBV9 to TRBJ2-1; 9 nucleotides agree with TRBD2. Germline loops: CDR1 SGDLS, CDR2 YYNGEE. This CDR3 is 18 amino acids long. The J segment lost 2 bases and the V segment lost 0 bases, leaving 9 bases of the junction unmatched. As DNA, the CDR3 is TGTGCCAGCAGCGTAGCTGGGGGGCTAGCGGGGCCCTACAATGAGCAGTTCTTC. Residues: CASSVAGGLAGPYNEQFF.

The J gene is TRBJ1-6, the V gene TRBV7-2; 8 bases align to TRBD1. J gave up 7 bases and V 4 bases, and 6 bases lay outside the gene matches. CDR3 length: 15 amino acids. Germline CDR1 is SGHTA and CDR2 is FQGNSA. The CDR3 is CASSSLTGANSPLHF. The CDR3 DNA reads as TGTGCCAGCAGCTCACTGACAGGGGCGAATTCACCCCTCCACTTT.

This clone was recorded a few times. The rearrangement links TRBV2 to TRBJ2-7; D is perhaps TRBD1 (5 bases). V lost 3 bases to trimming and J lost 3 bases, with 15 bases between them. CDR3 size: 15 residues. Germline V gene data show CDR1 as SNHLY and CDR2 as FYNNEI. The CDR3, as DNA: TGTGCCAGCAGTGAGATTGTAGAGACAGTCTACGAGCAGTACTTC. Its translation is CASSEIVETVYEQYF.

V gene TRBV7-8 combines with J gene TRBJ1-1; D remains ambiguous. The germline CDR1 and CDR2 sequences are SGHVS and FQNEAQ. The CDR3 consists of 13 residues. Deletions cut 5 bases from V and 1 base from J, with 8 bases between. The CDR3 protein is CASSQTPNTEAFF. In DNA form, the CDR3 reads TGTGCCAGCAGCCAGACACCGAACACTGAAGCTTTCTTT.

The chain uses TRBV9 and TRBJ1-4; 7 bases match TRBD1. This CDR3 has 15 residues. V gave up 1 base and J gave up 3 bases; unmatched junction bases: 3. Germline CDR1 reads SGDLS; CDR2 reads YYNGEE. CDR3 DNA sequence: TGTGCCAGCAGCGTACAGACAGGGCCTAATGAAAAACTGTTTTTT. Its protein is CASSVQTGPNEKLFF.

V and J are TRBV5-8 and TRBJ1-2, with 9 bases aligning to TRBD1. This CDR3 is 13 amino acids long. Germline trimming cut 4 bases from V and 7 bases from J; bases unmatched to any gene: 5. In germline, CDR1 is SGHTS, CDR2 YDEGEE. CDR3 in amino acids: CASSQTGGRGYTF. For the CDR3, the DNA is TGTGCCAGCAGCCAAACAGGGGGCCGTGGCTACACCTTC. Using reference TRBV5-8 and TRBJ1-2 for the parts outside the CDR3, the full variable domain is EAGVTQSPTHLIKTRGQQATLRCSPISGHTSVYWYQQALGLGLQFLLWYDEGEERNRGNFPPRFSGRQFPNYSSELNVNALELEDSALYLCASSQTGGRGYTFGSGTRLTVV.

The chain couples TRBV5-4 to TRBJ2-5; D is perhaps TRBD1 (6 bases). V lost 3 bases, J lost 2 bases, and 11 bases lay in between. CDR3 length: 14 residues. From germline, CDR1 is SGHNT and CDR2 YYREEE (reference sequence). The CDR3 region has the DNA TGTGCCAGCAGCTGGACCGGGACACAAGAGACCCAGTACTTC. Its protein product is CASSWTGTQETQYF.

V is TRBV20-1 and J is TRBJ2-1; 10 bases line up with TRBD1. V lost 3 bases to trimming and J lost 3 bases; unmatched junction nucleotides: 5. Germline V gene sequence: CDR1 DFQATT, CDR2 SNEGSKA (reference sequence). The CDR3 totals 15 residues. The CDR3 here is CSASNRDRGYNEQFF. The CDR3 coding sequence is TGCAGTGCTAGTAACCGGGACAGGGGCTACAATGAGCAGTTCTTC.

Only a few counts were recorded for this clone. The chain recombines TRBV6-5 with TRBJ1-3; TRBD1 is a possible D gene (6 bases). CDR1 is MNHEY and CDR2 is SVGAGI in the germline V gene. CDR3 length equals 14 residues. V was clipped by 8 bases and J by 0 bases, with 11 bases between them. CDR3 sequence reads: CASWTALSGNTIYF. The DNA for the CDR3 is TGTGCCAGCTGGACAGCCCTCTCTGGAAACACCATATATTTT.

The chain links TRBV19 to TRBJ2-1, with 7 bases lining up with TRBD1. Germline trimming cut 4 bases from V and 14 bases from J; bases unmatched to any gene: 5. Germline CDR1 and CDR2: LNHDA and SQIVND (reference sequence). The CDR3 is 11 residues long. The CDR3 here is CASSTDRWEFF. Written as DNA, the CDR3 is TGTGCCAGTAGTACGGACAGGTGGGAGTTCTTC.

The chain employs TRBV27 and TRBJ1-1; 7 bases agree with TRBD1. The CDR3 consists of 17 residues. Looked up from germline, CDR1 is MNHEY and CDR2 is SMNVEV (reference sequence). Unmatched junction bases numbered 15, after V lost 6 bases and J lost 2 bases. The CDR3 DNA reads as TGTGCCAGCAGCCCCCAGGGGGTCGACGGGATTAACACTGAAGCTTTCTTT. Its translation: CASSPQGVDGINTEAFF.

The chain uses TRBV5-1 and TRBJ1-1, with TRBD1 matching over 7 bases. Trimming cost V 4 bases and J 4 bases; bases outside gene matches: 10. Germline V gene lookup returns CDR1 SGHRS and CDR2 YFSETQ. The CDR3 consists of 15 residues. The CDR3 sequence is CASSVNTGVGTEAFF. As DNA, the CDR3 is TGCGCCAGCAGCGTTAACACAGGGGTAGGCACTGAAGCTTTCTTT.

The V and J genes are TRBV5-1 and TRBJ1-1; the match to TRBD1 covers 11 bases. This CDR3 spans 16 amino acids. Per the germline V gene, CDR1 is SGHRS and CDR2 is YFSETQ. V shed 6 bases and J 3 bases; nucleotides not matched to a gene: 10. In nucleotides, the CDR3 is TGCGCCAGCAAGCGGACAGGGGGCTTTTCGGACACTGAAGCTTTCTTT. Amino acids: CASKRTGGFSDTEAFF.

This clone was observed a handful of times. This sequence joins TRBV5-6 and TRBJ1-1; maybe TRBD1 (6 bases). The germline gives CDR1 SGHDT, CDR2 YYEEEE. CDR3 size: 16 residues. V lost 0 bases and J lost 1, with 13 bases in between. As DNA, the CDR3 is TGTGCCAGCAGCTTGGTCAGGGGCTGGGAGAACACTGAAGCTTTCTTT. Translation gives CASSLVRGWENTEAFF.